A selection of T cell receptor beta chains follows, all from one sample in a study of identical twins. TCRdb fed the 5' RACE reads into MiXCR, producing one record per CDR3 protein. The sample has around 490,000 distinct CDR3 sequences; around 24% are singletons. The sample was also linked to a second study, of yellow fever vaccine responses in identical twins.

The sequenced sample was CD4+ T cells sorted from blood. The receptor set was obtained from a woman between 18 and 30 years old in good health. The CDR3 runs from the conserved cysteine through the conserved F or W. The D gene is left open where the match is weak. Size values are once, few and many counts, or a class for expanded clones, and some rows have none.

TRBJ2-1 . TRBV24-1 . TGTGCCACCAGTGATTTGACGGATTACAATGAGCAGTTCTTC CATSDLTDYNEQFF
TRBJ1-2 few TRBV12-3/TRBV12-4 . TGTGCCAGCACCCGGGACTTAAGCCACTATGGCTACACCTTC CASTRDLSHYGYTF
TRBJ2-5 once TRBV7-8 TRBD2 TGTGCCAGCATAGCATTGCCGGCTAGCGGGAGAGAGACCCAGTACTTC CASIALPASGRETQYF
TRBJ2-1 . TRBV7-3 . TGTGCCAGCAGCTTAACGCGACAGGGGCCGCCCTTAAGCCTTAGCGGGGGTATTAACAATGAGCAGTTCTTC CASSLTRQGPPLSLSGGINNEQFF
TRBJ1-1 few TRBV7-9 TRBD1 TGTGCCAGCAGCTTAGCCCAGGGGACAGGGTCAAGTCCTGAAGCTTTCTTT CASSLAQGTGSSPEAFF
TRBJ2-3 many TRBV12-3/TRBV12-4 TRBD2 TGTGCCAGCAGCCCAGCGGGAGGCATAGATACGCAGTATTTT CASSPAGGIDTQYF
TRBJ2-1 . TRBV4-1 . TGCGCCAGCAGCCGCGGTGGGGTTGTGTACGTCTACAATGAGCAGTTCTTC CASSRGGVVYVYNEQFF
TRBJ2-5 . TRBV19 . TGTGCCAGTAGTATAGGTCCAGGCCTGGAGACCCAGTACTTC CASSIGPGLETQYF
TRBJ1-6 . TRBV5-5 . TGTGCCAGCAGCTCTTGGAGCCGATCTTCACCCCTCCACTTT CASSSWSRSSPLHF
TRBJ1-1 . TRBV20-1 TRBD1 TGCAGTGCTCGTTCTACAGGGGGAGGTACTGAAGCTTTCTTT CSARSTGGGTEAFF
TRBJ2-7 few TRBV12-3/TRBV12-4 . TGTGCCAGCAGTTTTTTCGCTACCTACGAGCAGTACTTC CASSFFATYEQYF
TRBJ2-4 many TRBV15 TRBD1 TGTGCCACCAGCAGAGATGATGGGACAGGGCTCAAAAACATTCAGTACTTC CATSRDDGTGLKNIQYF
TRBJ2-6 . TRBV10-3 TRBD1 TGTGCCATCAGTGAGTCGGCAGGGGGCTACTCTGGGGCCAACGTCCTGACTTTC CAISESAGGYSGANVLTF
TRBJ2-1 . TRBV12-3/TRBV12-4 . TGTGCCAGCAGAATCTACAATGAGCAGTTCTTC CASRIYNEQFF
TRBJ1-1 . TRBV12-3/TRBV12-4 . TGTGCCAGCGGGAAAAGGAACACTGAAGCTTTCTTT CASGKRNTEAFF
TRBJ1-5 many TRBV12-3/TRBV12-4 TRBD1 TGTGCCAGCAGTTTAGGGACAGGGGGAAGGGGGCCCCAGCATTTT CASSLGTGGRGPQHF